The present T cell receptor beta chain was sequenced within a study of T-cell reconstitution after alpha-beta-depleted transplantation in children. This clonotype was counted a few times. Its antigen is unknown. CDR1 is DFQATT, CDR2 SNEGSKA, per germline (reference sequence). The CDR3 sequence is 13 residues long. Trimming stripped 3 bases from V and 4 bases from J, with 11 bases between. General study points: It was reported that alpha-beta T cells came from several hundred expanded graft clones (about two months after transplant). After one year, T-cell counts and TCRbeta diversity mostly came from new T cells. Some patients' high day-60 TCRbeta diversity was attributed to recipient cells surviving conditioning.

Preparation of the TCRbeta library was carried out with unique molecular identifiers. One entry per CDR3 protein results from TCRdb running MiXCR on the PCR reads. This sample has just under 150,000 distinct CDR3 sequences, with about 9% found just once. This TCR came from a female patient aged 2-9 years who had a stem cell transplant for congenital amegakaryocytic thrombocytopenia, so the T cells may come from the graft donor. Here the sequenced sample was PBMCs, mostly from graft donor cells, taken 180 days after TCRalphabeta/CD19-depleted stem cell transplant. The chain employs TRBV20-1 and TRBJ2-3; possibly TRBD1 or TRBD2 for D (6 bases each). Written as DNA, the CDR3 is TGCAGTGCTAGCCCGGGGGCCTCAGATACGCAGTATTTT. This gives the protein CSASPGASDTQYF.